This passage covers 27 T cell receptor beta chains from one sample sequenced in a study of T cells in Graves' hyperthyroidism and ophthalmopathy. There were TCR beta CDR3 regions amplified from RNA transcripts. First-round RT-PCR with HTBI primers amplified the TCR CDR3 region. TCRdb re-called the multiplex PCR reads with MiXCR, one entry per CDR3 protein. Among roughly 660,000 distinct CDR3 sequences listed, around 15% were seen once. Sequencing was performed on blood. The source is a man in his forties or fifties with Graves' hyperthyroidism.

This clonotype was counted only a few times. The chain has TRBV30 and TRBJ1-6; 7 bases are a match to TRBD1. CDR3 size: 15 residues. After removal of 0 bases from V and 9 bases from J, the junction contained 8 bases not matched to a gene. From germline, CDR1 is GTSNPN and CDR2 SVGIG (reference sequence). The CDR3: CAWSVVQGGSSPLHF. The DNA of the CDR3 is TGTGCCTGGAGTGTAGTCCAAGGGGGCAGTTCACCCCTCCACTTT.

Ten or more counts support this clonotype. This chain uses TRBV2 with TRBJ2-3, with 8 bases aligning to TRBD1. Germline CDR1 reads SNHLY; CDR2 reads FYNNEI. V shed 10 bases, J shed 3 bases, and the junction held 6 bases outside the gene matches. The length of the CDR3 is 13 residues. CDR3 amino acids: CANRQGLTDTQYF. The CDR3 region has the DNA TGTGCCAACAGACAGGGGCTTACAGATACGCAGTATTTT.

This clonotype has at least ten counts. The chain employs TRBV27 and TRBJ2-7; 12 bases are a match to TRBD2. The germline V gene has CDR1 MNHEY and CDR2 SMNVEV (reference sequence). CDR3 length: 18 amino acids. V lost 0 bases and J lost 3; bases outside the gene matches: 9. CDR3: CASSLSWSSGRVFYEQYF. For the CDR3, the DNA is TGTGCCAGCAGTTTATCGTGGTCTAGCGGGAGGGTATTCTACGAGCAGTACTTC.

J is TRBJ2-7 and V is TRBV19; D call uncertain. The CDR3 spans 18 residues. CDR1 is LNHDA and CDR2 is SQIVND in the germline V gene (reference sequence). Trimming stripped 3 bases from V and 0 bases from J, with 21 bases between. CDR3 protein: CASSMILGTPTSSYEQYF. The CDR3 region has the DNA TGTGCCAGTAGTATGATTTTGGGAACCCCGACGAGCTCCTACGAGCAGTACTTC.

V is TRBV19 and J is TRBJ2-7, with 9 bases matching TRBD2. The germline CDR1 and CDR2 sequences are LNHDA and SQIVND (reference sequence). The CDR3 spans 14 residues. The J segment lost 3 bases and the V segment lost 3 bases, leaving 3 bases of the junction unmatched. This CDR3 is CASSIQTSGYEQYF. CDR3 coding DNA: TGTGCCAGTAGTATCCAGACTAGCGGCTACGAGCAGTACTTC.

This clonotype appeared many times. The V call is TRBV5-1, the J call TRBJ1-2, with a possible D match to TRBD1 (6 bases). The CDR3 is 13 amino acids. CDR1 and CDR2 (germline): SGHRS, YFSETQ. With 3 bases removed from V and 5 bases from J, the gap between germline ends came to 11 bases. The chain's CDR3 is CASSYPDSYGYTF. As DNA, the CDR3 is TGCGCCAGCAGCTACCCGGACAGTTATGGCTACACCTTC.

This clonotype was seen ten or more times. V and J are TRBV24-1 and TRBJ1-4; the D gene is possibly TRBD1 (6 bases). The CDR3 has 15 amino acids. Germline CDR1 and CDR2: KGHDR and SFDVKD. Deletions cut 2 bases from V and 8 bases from J, with 14 bases between. The CDR3 DNA reads as TGTGCCACCAGTGATTCCCGGGACATTAGGGAAAAACTGTTTTTT. Amino acids: CATSDSRDIREKLFF.

This clonotype was seen more than once but under ten times. The J gene is TRBJ1-3, the V gene TRBV19; D possibly corresponds to TRBD1 (5 bases). V shed 6 bases and J shed 0 bases, with 15 bases lying between them. Germline V gene lookup returns CDR1 LNHDA and CDR2 SQIVND (reference sequence). The CDR3 runs to 16 residues. This chain's CDR3 is CASRNLGLFSGNTIYF. CDR3 in DNA: TGTGCCAGTAGAAACCTGGGACTATTCTCTGGAAACACCATATATTTT.

This clonotype came up many times. The rearrangement uses TRBV5-1 and TRBJ2-1; TRBD2 agrees at 7 bases. With 3 bases clipped from V and 0 bases from J, the junction kept 0 bases outside the gene matches. The CDR3 runs to 14 residues. The germline V gene has CDR1 SGHRS and CDR2 YFSETQ. In nucleotides, the CDR3 is TGCGCCAGCAGCTGGGAGGGCTCCTACAATGAGCAGTTCTTC. Protein sequence: CASSWEGSYNEQFF.

The genes are TRBV20-1 and TRBJ2-7; the match to TRBD2 covers 9 bases. Looked up from germline, CDR1 is DFQATT and CDR2 is SNEGSKA (reference sequence). V lost 6 bases and J lost 7; bases outside the gene matches: 16. The CDR3 runs 15 residues. Here the CDR3 DNA reads TGCAGTGCACCAGCGGGAGGAGGGGGGGTGGGGGAGCAGTACTTC. This gives the protein CSAPAGGGGVGEQYF.

V gene TRBV7-9 combines with J gene TRBJ2-7, with 7 bases that match TRBD1. Trimming took 4 bases from V and 5 from J; bases not matched to a gene: 17. The V gene's germline CDR1 is SEHNR and CDR2 FQNEAQ (reference sequence). The CDR3 spans 17 residues. The CDR3 DNA is TGTGCCAGCAGCTCGGACACGGCGACAGGGTGGGTCAACGAGCAGTACTTC. It yields the protein CASSSDTATGWVNEQYF.

The table lists this clonotype with many counts. The rearrangement uses TRBV28 and TRBJ2-7; 9 bases match TRBD1. Germline assignment: CDR1 MDHEN and CDR2 SYDVKM. The CDR3 is 14 residues long. Germline trimming cut 7 bases from V and 3 bases from J; bases unmatched to any gene: 7. This chain's CDR3 is CASTPTGGGYEQYF. CDR3 nucleotides: TGTGCCAGCACACCCACAGGGGGCGGCTACGAGCAGTACTTC. Filled out from reference TRBV28 and TRBJ2-7, the complete variable domain reads DVKVTQSSRYLVKRTGEKVFLECVQDMDHENMFWYRQDPGLGLRLIYFSYDVKMKEKGDIPEGYSVSREKKERFSLILESASTNQTSMYLCASTPTGGGYEQYFGPGTRLTVT.

This clonotype showed up many times. The chain recombines TRBV11-2 with TRBJ2-1; 7 positions agree with TRBD2. Germline-derived CDR1 and CDR2 are SGHAT and FQNNGV. The V and J ends lost 2 bases and 7 bases, in that order; junction bases with no gene match: 2. There are 13 residues in the CDR3. The CDR3 is CASSLTGRNEQFF. The DNA for the CDR3 is TGTGCCAGCAGCTTAACCGGGAGGAATGAGCAGTTCTTC.

The rearrangement uses TRBV12-5 and TRBJ2-1; TRBD2 matches 13 bases. The ends lost 3 bases at V and 6 bases at J; junction bases unmatched: 5. The CDR3 sequence is 16 residues long. CDR1 is LGHNT, CDR2 FRNRAP, per germline. The CDR3: CASGFRGTSGTNEQFF. The CDR3 nucleotides are TGTGCTAGTGGTTTTCGGGGGACTAGCGGGACCAATGAGCAGTTCTTC. The full variable domain, completed using reference TRBV12-5 and TRBJ2-1, is DARVTQTPRHKVTEMGQEVTMRCQPILGHNTVFWYRQTMMQGLELLAYFRNRAPLDDSGMPKDRFSAEMPDATLATLKIQPSEPRDSAVYFCASGFRGTSGTNEQFFGPGTRLTVL.

There are many counts of this clonotype. The chain employs TRBV10-3 and TRBJ2-1, with 7 bases aligning to TRBD2. This CDR3 comprises 14 residues. Germline V gives CDR1 ENHRY, CDR2 SYGVKD. Unmatched junction bases numbered 4, after V lost 6 bases and J lost 2 bases. CDR3 in amino acids: CAIREREAYNEQFF. Written as DNA, the CDR3 is TGTGCCATCAGGGAGCGGGAAGCCTACAATGAGCAGTTCTTC.

This clonotype was observed a handful of times. V and J are TRBV7-6 and TRBJ2-2; no definite D call. The CDR3 covers 16 residues. Germline assignment: CDR1 SGHVS and CDR2 FNYEAQ. V lost 1 base to trimming and J lost 2 bases, with 11 bases between them. The CDR3 protein is CASSLGWGTNTGELFF. The CDR3 nucleotides read TGTGCCAGCAGCTTAGGCTGGGGAACAAACACCGGGGAGCTGTTTTTT. The whole variable domain, filled in from reference TRBV7-6 and TRBJ2-2, reads GAGVSQSPRYKVTKRGQDVALRCDPISGHVSLYWYRQALGQGPEFLTYFNYEAQQDKSGLPNDRFSAERPEGSISTLTIQRTEQRDSAMYRCASSLGWGTNTGELFFGEGSRLTVL.

This clonotype was counted many times. V usage is TRBV7-9 and J usage is TRBJ2-3; no clear D gene. Germline V gene sequence: CDR1 SEHNR, CDR2 FQNEAQ (reference sequence). CDR3 size: 15 residues. Trimming left V 5 bases short and J 2 bases short, with 14 bases between. The CDR3 sequence is CASSPRRLNTDTQYF. Here the CDR3 DNA reads TGTGCCAGCAGCCCCCGACGCCTAAACACAGATACGCAGTATTTT.

This clonotype was observed many times. The rearrangement links TRBV28 to TRBJ2-1; 14 positions match TRBD2. Germline trimming cut 3 bases from V and 6 bases from J; bases unmatched to any gene: 19. The germline V gene has CDR1 MDHEN and CDR2 SYDVKM. The CDR3 has 21 residues. DNA for the CDR3: TGTGCCAGCAGTTTCCCCCAAGGACGAAAGCCGACTAGCGGGAGGGCCAATGAGCAGTTCTTC. Translation gives CASSFPQGRKPTSGRANEQFF.

This clonotype came up many times. V and J are TRBV2 and TRBJ2-7, with TRBD1 matching over 12 bases. Germline CDR1 is SNHLY and CDR2 is FYNNEI. The CDR3 contains 15 residues. Germline trimming cut 3 bases from V and 4 bases from J; bases unmatched to any gene: 4. The chain's CDR3 is CASSDGTGGEYEQYF. The DNA of the CDR3 is TGTGCCAGCAGTGATGGGACAGGGGGCGAATACGAGCAGTACTTC.

This clonotype was observed many times. The CDR3 DNA is TGTGCCAGCAGCGCAGACAGGGGTAATGAAAAACTGTTTTTT. Its protein is CASSADRGNEKLFF. The V and J genes are TRBV7-2 and TRBJ1-4; 8 bases are a match to TRBD1. This CDR3 comprises 14 residues. J lost 4 bases, V lost 5 bases, and 3 bases had no gene match. Germline assignment: CDR1 SGHTA and CDR2 FQGNSA.

This clonotype has a count of ten or more. The chain combines TRBV18 with TRBJ2-5; D uncertain. The V end was cut by 3 bases, the J end by 7 bases, with 21 bases between. Per the germline V gene, CDR1 is KGHSH and CDR2 is LQKENI. The CDR3 is 16 amino acids. The CDR3 protein is CASSPPSTGPERTQYF. Here the CDR3 DNA reads TGTGCCAGCTCACCCCCATCTACGGGTCCTGAGAGGACCCAGTACTTC.

In this sample, this clonotype turned up many times. The chain carries TRBV27 and TRBJ2-2; a weak D match, TRBD2 (6 bases). This CDR3 contains 16 residues. The germline V gene encodes CDR1 MNHEY and CDR2 SMNVEV (reference sequence). V dropped 3 bases and J dropped 2 bases, with 13 bases sitting between them. The CDR3 DNA is TGTGCCAGCAGTTTCCTAGCGAGAGTTAACACCGGGGAGCTGTTTTTT. Protein product: CASSFLARVNTGELFF.

In its sample, this clonotype was seen a few times. The genes are TRBV30 and TRBJ2-1; weak D call: TRBD2 (6 bases). The CDR3 is 15 residues long. Between the trimmed V and J ends, which lost 4 bases and 3 bases, there was a span of 16 bases. Per the germline V gene, CDR1 is GTSNPN and CDR2 is SVGIG (reference sequence). For the CDR3, the DNA is TGTGCCTGGAACGGGGGAACTATTTTCTACAATGAGCAGTTCTTC. It codes for CAWNGGTIFYNEQFF.

This clonotype showed up many times. The rearrangement uses TRBV10-3 and TRBJ2-1; TRBD2 might be the D (6 bases). The ends were cut back, 5 bases at V and 0 bases at J, with 14 bases in the middle. CDR3 length equals 16 residues. Germline V CDR1 and CDR2: ENHRY, SYGVKD. This chain's CDR3 is CAISIVAVSSYNEQFF. The DNA for the CDR3 is TGTGCCATCAGTATCGTAGCGGTTAGCTCCTACAATGAGCAGTTCTTC.

The chain combines TRBV18 with TRBJ2-7; the D gene is possibly TRBD2 (7 bases). The CDR3 is 15 amino acids. V gave up 0 bases and J gave up 4 bases, with 13 bases separating them. CDR1 and CDR2 (germline): KGHSH, LQKENI. The CDR3, as DNA: TGTGCCAGCTCACCACCGGGGGGGCAGGTTTACGAGCAGTACTTC. Its protein is CASSPPGGQVYEQYF.

The chain is built from TRBV19 and TRBJ1-1; no firm D call. Trimming took 3 bases from V and 0 from J, leaving 8 bases between them. This CDR3 comprises 14 residues. CDR1 is LNHDA, CDR2 SQIVND, per germline (reference sequence). This CDR3 is CASSIGPMNTEAFF. For the CDR3, the DNA is TGTGCCAGTAGTATCGGACCCATGAACACTGAAGCTTTCTTT.

This chain links TRBV5-1 with TRBJ2-3; the D gene could be TRBD1 or TRBD2 (5 bases each). Trimming removed 0 bases at V and 8 bases at J, with 13 bases between. The CDR3 runs to 14 residues. Looked up from germline, CDR1 is SGHRS and CDR2 is YFSETQ. The CDR3 is CASSLDEGRVTQYF. The CDR3 coding sequence is TGCGCCAGCAGCTTGGATGAGGGGCGGGTTACGCAGTATTTT. Looking up the rest from reference TRBV5-1 and TRBJ2-3 gives the full variable domain: KAGVTQTPRYLIKTRGQQVTLSCSPISGHRSVSWYQQTPGQGLQFLFEYFSETQRNKGNFPGRFSGRQFSNSRSEMNVSTLELGDSALYLCASSLDEGRVTQYFGPGTRLTVL.